Listed below are T cell receptor beta chains from one sample, sequenced in a study of spatial heterogeneity in lung cancer. TCRdb re-called the 5' RACE reads through MiXCR, storing one row per CDR3 protein. The sample consists of approximately 27,000 distinct CDR3 sequences, 5.5% to 7% of them appearing once. The sample in question was PBMCs, obtained at follow-up. The receptors shown here come from a male donor with early-stage non-small cell lung cancer. The CDR3 runs from the conserved cysteine through the conserved F or W. D genes are given only for firm matches. Clone size is stated in some rows and not others, as once, few, many or a class when expanded.

d_gene	j_gene	v_gene	abundance	CDR3aa	CDR3nt
TRBD1	TRBJ2-7	TRBV18	few	CASSSTLGTGSGEQYF	TGTGCCAGCTCATCTACTTTGGGGACAGGGTCTGGCGAGCAGTACTTC
.	TRBJ1-6	TRBV5-5	many	CASSLEGPNSPLHF	TGTGCCAGCAGCCTGGAGGGCCCAAATTCACCCCTCCACTTT
.	TRBJ2-3	TRBV6-2/TRBV6-3	many	CASRWTDTDTQYF	TGTGCCAGCAGATGGACAGACACAGATACGCAGTATTTT
.	TRBJ1-2	TRBV7-2	few	CASSLPYGYTF	TGTGCCAGCAGCCTCCCCTATGGCTACACCTTC
TRBD2	TRBJ2-1	TRBV6-4	many	CASSELAGTYNEQFF	TGTGCCAGCAGTGAACTAGCGGGCACCTACAATGAGCAGTTCTTC
TRBD1	TRBJ1-5	TRBV7-9	many	CASSATGAQPQHF	TGTGCCAGCAGCGCTACAGGGGCCCAGCCCCAGCATTTT
TRBD2	TRBJ2-1	TRBV5-1	few	CASSLVRGRRAYEQFF	TGCGCCAGCAGCTTGGTTCGCGGGAGGAGGGCTTATGAGCAGTTCTTC
.	TRBJ2-1	TRBV7-9	few	CASSPQLGSSYNEQFF	TGTGCCAGCAGCCCACAGTTGGGGAGCTCCTACAATGAGCAGTTCTTC
.	TRBJ2-3	TRBV7-2	many	CASSLGRGDTQYF	TGTGCCAGCAGCTTAGGGCGTGGAGATACGCAGTATTTT
.	TRBJ2-3	TRBV2	.	CASRLLGTSSTDTQYF	TGTGCCAGCAGACTTCTCGGGACTTCTAGCACAGATACGCAGTATTTT
.	TRBJ2-1	TRBV5-1	.	CASSLPLGGGGDEQFF	TGCGCCAGCAGCTTGCCCTTGGGAGGGGGTGGCGATGAGCAGTTCTTC
.	TRBJ1-2	TRBV30	few	CAWSVTIYGYTF	TGTGCCTGGAGTGTAACGATCTATGGCTACACCTTC
.	TRBJ1-5	TRBV30	many	CAWSEQGAQPQHF	TGTGCCTGGAGTGAACAGGGCGCTCAGCCCCAGCATTTT
.	TRBJ1-1	TRBV4-2	few	CASSQEGGRDTEAFF	TGTGCCAGCAGCCAAGAGGGTGGCAGGGACACTGAAGCTTTCTTT
.	TRBJ2-1	TRBV20-1	many	CSAWTNYNEQFF	TGCAGTGCCTGGACAAATTACAATGAGCAGTTCTTC
.	TRBJ2-1	TRBV11-3	few	CASSLGWDNEQFF	TGTGCCAGCAGCTTAGGGTGGGACAATGAGCAGTTCTTC
TRBD1	TRBJ2-5	TRBV5-4	many	CASSPGTVQETQYF	TGTGCCAGCAGCCCCGGGACAGTCCAAGAGACCCAGTACTTC
.	TRBJ1-1	TRBV20-1	many	CSASWEHTEAFF	TGCAGTGCTAGCTGGGAGCACACTGAAGCTTTCTTT
.	TRBJ2-2	TRBV6-4	.	CASSVRNTGELFF	TGTGCCAGCAGTGTTAGGAACACCGGGGAGCTGTTTTTT
TRBD2	TRBJ2-1	TRBV20-1	many	CSASLAGPYNEQFF	TGCAGTGCTAGTTTAGCGGGGCCTTACAATGAGCAGTTCTTC
.	TRBJ2-7	TRBV4-3	many	CASSQILGDGEQYF	TGCGCCAGCAGCCAAATCCTAGGGGACGGCGAGCAGTACTTC
.	TRBJ1-6	TRBV6-5	.	CASSYSMVDSPLHF	TGTGCCAGCAGTTACTCGATGGTCGATTCACCCCTCCACTTT
.	TRBJ2-4	TRBV20-1	many	CSARGLGGVKNIQYF	TGCAGTGCTAGAGGACTAGGCGGAGTCAAAAACATTCAGTACTTC
TRBD2	TRBJ2-3	TRBV9	.	CASSVGSSGKRDTQYF	TGTGCCAGCAGCGTAGGGTCTAGCGGGAAACGAGATACGCAGTATTTT
.	TRBJ1-5	TRBV7-2	.	CASSLIGGIPQPQHF	TGTGCCAGCAGCTTAATAGGGGGGATCCCTCAGCCCCAGCATTTT
TRBD2	TRBJ2-7	TRBV7-2	many	CASSPGTRQYEQYF	TGTGCCAGCAGCCCGGGGACTAGACAATACGAGCAGTACTTC
.	TRBJ1-2	TRBV19	many	CASKEGEWYGYTF	TGTGCCAGTAAGGAGGGAGAGTGGTATGGCTACACCTTC
.	TRBJ2-3	TRBV24-1	few	CATSDFLVGQLQDTQYF	TGTGCCACCAGTGATTTTCTAGTCGGGCAGTTGCAAGATACGCAGTATTTT
.	TRBJ2-1	TRBV6-2/TRBV6-3	few	CASSYDRYNEQFF	TGTGCCAGCAGTTACGATAGATACAATGAGCAGTTCTTC
.	TRBJ1-2	TRBV18	many	CASSPQDGAYGYTF	TGTGCCAGCTCACCACAGGACGGAGCCTATGGCTACACCTTC
.	TRBJ1-4	TRBV7-9	many	CASSRSGTEGEKLFF	TGTGCCAGCAGCCGATCCGGGACTGAGGGTGAAAAACTGTTTTTT
TRBD1	TRBJ2-1	TRBV7-2	many	CASSPIFGQGDEQFF	TGTGCCAGCAGCCCAATCTTCGGACAGGGGGATGAGCAGTTCTTC
TRBD1	TRBJ1-1	TRBV4-3	many	CASSRGGTLGNEAFF	TGCGCCAGCAGCCGAGGGGGCACATTGGGGAATGAAGCTTTCTTT
TRBD1	TRBJ1-2	TRBV7-2	.	CASSLAAQGQGAKGYTF	TGTGCCAGCAGCTTAGCGGCCCAGGGACAGGGGGCTAAAGGCTACACCTTC
.	TRBJ1-1	TRBV7-9	few	CASPRDQLNTEAFF	TGTGCCAGCCCGAGGGATCAGCTGAACACTGAAGCTTTCTTT
TRBD1	TRBJ1-5	TRBV5-8	many	CASSLAWQGGYQPQHF	TGTGCCAGCAGCTTGGCCTGGCAGGGGGGCTATCAGCCCCAGCATTTT
.	TRBJ1-6	TRBV5-1	many	CASSPTGRGAYNSPLHF	TGCGCCAGCAGCCCGACCGGACGGGGCGCCTATAATTCACCCCTCCACTTT
.	TRBJ2-3	TRBV2	many	CASHRTVTDTQYF	TGTGCCAGCCACCGGACAGTCACAGATACGCAGTATTTT
TRBD2	TRBJ2-3	TRBV3-1	.	CASSLYSGITDTQYF	TGTGCCAGCAGCCTCTATAGCGGGATCACAGATACGCAGTATTTT
.	TRBJ2-7	TRBV20-1	many	CSAIRGVHEQYF	TGCAGTGCTATCCGCGGGGTCCACGAGCAGTACTTC